Sequencing of this T cell receptor (beta chain) was carried out in a study of cytomegalovirus exposure and HLA in healthy donors. Findings and limits, study-wide: According to a later analysis, TCR clusters from the first cohort tended to co-occur in the 100 to 150 validation repertoires.

Trimming left V 7 bases short and J 0 bases short, with 13 bases between. The CDR3 runs 14 residues. Looked up from germline, CDR1 is MDHEN and CDR2 is SYDVKM. This table comes from immunoSEQ multiplex PCR, and its TCRdb copy is limited to in-frame clones, with some not included. Of tens of thousands of clones in the sample, 85% to 95% were seen once. As regards this clone: Its target is unknown.

The receptor's source is a woman aged 18-29 years in good health and CMV-seronegative. Sequenced material: PBMCs. The J gene is TRBJ2-7, the V gene TRBV28, with no clear D. DNA for the CDR3: TGTGCCAGCAAGCTTATCGTTAGCTCCTACGAGCAGTACTTC. Translated: CASKLIVSSYEQYF. The entire variable domain, with the rest obtained from reference TRBV28 and TRBJ2-7, is as follows: DVKVTQSSRYLVKRTGEKVFLECVQDMDHENMFWYRQDPGLGLRLIYFSYDVKMKEKGDIPEGYSVSREKKERFSLILESASTNQTSMYLCASKLIVSSYEQYFGPGTRLTVT.